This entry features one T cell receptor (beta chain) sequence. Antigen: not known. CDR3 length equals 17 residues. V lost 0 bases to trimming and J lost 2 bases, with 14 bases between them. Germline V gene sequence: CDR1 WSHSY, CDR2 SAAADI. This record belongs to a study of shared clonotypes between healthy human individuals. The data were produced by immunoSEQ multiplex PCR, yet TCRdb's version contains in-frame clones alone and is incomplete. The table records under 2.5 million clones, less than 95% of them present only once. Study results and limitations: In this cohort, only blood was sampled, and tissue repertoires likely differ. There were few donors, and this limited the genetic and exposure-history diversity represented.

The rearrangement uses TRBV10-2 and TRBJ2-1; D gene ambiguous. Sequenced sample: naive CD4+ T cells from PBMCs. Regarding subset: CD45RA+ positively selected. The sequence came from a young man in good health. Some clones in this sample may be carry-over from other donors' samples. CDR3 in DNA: TGCGCCAGCAGTGAGTCCCCGGCAGGTCTCACCTACAATGAGCAGTTCTTC. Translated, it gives CASSESPAGLTYNEQFF.